This TCR beta chain was recorded in a study of cytomegalovirus exposure and HLA in healthy donors. Whole-study results and caveats: Later, TCR association rates were found to vary by HLA locus, highest for DRB1 and lowest for HLA-C. In a later analysis, HLA-associated beta chains showed higher expansion and lower generation probabilities than comparable chains. Cytomegalovirus status was reportedly diagnosed by the classifier with high specificity and sensitivity.

Concerning this clone itself: Its antigen is unknown.

CDR3 length: 16 amino acids. V dropped 6 bases and J dropped 0 bases, with 15 bases sitting between them. Germline V lookup: CDR1 LNHDA, CDR2 SQIVND (reference sequence). The study ran its PCR with 60 Vbeta and 13 Jbeta primers. The method was immunoSEQ multiplex PCR; TCRdb's version includes in-frame clones alone and lacks a portion of them. The sample lists about 200,000 clones; 87% were seen once. This sequence originates from a man aged 25 to 40 in good health and CMV-seronegative. V gene TRBV19 combines with J gene TRBJ1-3, with a possible D match to TRBD1 (6 bases). The sample was PBMCs. This CDR3 is CASSGNRVSSGNTIYF. As DNA, the CDR3 is TGTGCCAGTAGCGGAAACAGGGTGAGCTCTGGAAACACCATATATTTT.